These T cell receptor beta chains were read from a single sample in a study of T cells in Graves' hyperthyroidism and ophthalmopathy. TCRdb analysed the multiplex PCR reads with MiXCR anew, one entry per CDR3 protein. The sample comprises under 400,000 distinct CDR3 sequences, about 14% of which are singletons, and 11% rests with the top ten. Sequenced: blood. The receptors stem from a woman aged 55-70 years with Graves' hyperthyroidism. Both conserved end residues are part of each CDR3. A D gene is named only where the DNA matches it firmly. Not every row has a clone size; where given, it reads once, few, many or a size class.

CDR3nt | CDR3aa | j_gene | v_gene | abundance | d_gene
TGTGCCACTAAACCCTTGGCGGGAGCCGATACGCAGTATTTT | CATKPLAGADTQYF | TRBJ2-3 | TRBV19 | - | TRBD2
TGCGCCAGCAGTGCAACGGGATCCCACGAGCAGTACTTC | CASSATGSHEQYF | TRBJ2-7 | TRBV10-1 | few | -
TGTGCCATCGCCGGACGGTATAGCACAGATACGCAGTATTTT | CAIAGRYSTDTQYF | TRBJ2-3 | TRBV12-3/TRBV12-4 | many | -
TGCAGTGCCTACCAGGGGGCTGGCTATGGCTACACCTTC | CSAYQGAGYGYTF | TRBJ1-2 | TRBV20-1 | many | TRBD1
TGTGCCAGCAGCTTGGGACAGGGGGCCGACTATGGCTACACCTTC | CASSLGQGADYGYTF | TRBJ1-2 | TRBV12-3/TRBV12-4 | - | TRBD1
TGTGCCAGCAGTTACTCGATGGGGGGCGAAGCTTTCTTT | CASSYSMGGEAFF | TRBJ1-1 | TRBV6-6 | many | -
TGTGCCACCAGTGTAGCGGGAGGGTATCGCACAGATACGCAGTATTTT | CATSVAGGYRTDTQYF | TRBJ2-3 | TRBV24-1 | - | TRBD2
TGCGCCAGCAGCCAGCGACAGGGCTCTAACTATGGCTACACCTTC | CASSQRQGSNYGYTF | TRBJ1-2 | TRBV5-1 | many | TRBD1
TGCAGTGCTAGAGATCGGGAGGGGACAGATACGCAGTATTTT | CSARDREGTDTQYF | TRBJ2-3 | TRBV20-1 | few | TRBD2
TGTGCCAGCAGCTTAGCCAGGGAGGGGGCTATGAACACTGAAGCTTTCTTT | CASSLAREGAMNTEAFF | TRBJ1-1 | TRBV13 | - | TRBD1
TGCGCCAGCAGCCTGGACAGTGCCTACGAGCAGTACTTC | CASSLDSAYEQYF | TRBJ2-7 | TRBV5-1 | many | -
TGCGCCAGCAGCCCCGTCAGCGTTAGCAATCAGCCCCAGCATTTT | CASSPVSVSNQPQHF | TRBJ1-5 | TRBV4-1 | few | -
TGCAGCGCTAGCCGGGACGGCGTCGGCTACACCTTC | CSASRDGVGYTF | TRBJ1-2 | TRBV29-1 | many | -
TGTGCCAGCAGTTCCTCTAGCGGGAGGCCAGATACGCAGTATTTT | CASSSSSGRPDTQYF | TRBJ2-3 | TRBV6-8 | many | TRBD2
TGTGCCAGCAGGGTCGACCCGGGGGAGCAGTTCTTC | CASRVDPGEQFF | TRBJ2-1 | TRBV11-3 | few | -
TGTGCCAGCAGTTTAAGATTCGGAGAGACTGAAGCTTTCTTT | CASSLRFGETEAFF | TRBJ1-1 | TRBV27 | many | -